Sequencing of this T cell receptor beta chain was carried out in a study of CD8+CD57+ T cells in acquired aplastic anemia (dated by TCRdb to the late 2010s). Study-level background: On average, sorted CD4+ and CD8+ cells yielded around 3.4 ug of extracted DNA, with a range of roughly 0.18 to 30 ug. An average of around 9.8 million reads for CD4+ cells and approximately 11 million reads for CD8+ cells was obtained from healthy donor samples. Broader findings and caveats from the paper: Although 25 to 30 CD8+ CDR3 sequences were shared by patients and controls, these sequences appeared highly expressed in patients and within the immunodominant clones of patients. Between patients and healthy controls, no significant difference in CD8+ Simpson's diversity was found (P=0.060).

TCR beta VDJ combination and CDR3 sequence profiling used genomic DNA as the template. An Illumina HiSeq 2000 was the platform used for TCR repertoire sequencing. Per the authors' processing: Repertoire assessment relied on Simpson's diversity index, CDR3 size and DJ length profiles, and TRBV/TRBJ rearrangement plots. The immunodominant clone was defined as the most abundant DNA sequence in deep sequencing data. CDR3 amino acid sequences were screened for sharing across subjects and were compared with published repertoires and the VDJdb database. TCRdb reprocessed the public reads (quality trimming at Q25 with fastp, clone calling with MiXCR) and kept in-frame beta chains. Each record represents a unique CDR3 protein, reported with the most common genes and DNA among its rows. Here the V and J calls rest on TCRdb's processing, not on the authors' analysis. This sample holds about 180,000 distinct CDR3 sequences; approximately 45% were observed only once. Of the sample, approximately 2.9% is held by the ten largest clones.

As concerns this clonotype: It lacks a known antigen. One base away there is no much larger clone; base qualities are not given.

The study deep-sequenced TCR repertoires of sorted CD4+ and CD8+ blood T cells from severe aplastic anemia patients and healthy subjects. Ficoll-Paque density gradient centrifugation was used to isolate peripheral blood mononuclear cells. Before DNA was extracted, CD4+ and CD8+ T cells were sorted using either FACS or magnetic beads. The CDR3, cysteine through phenylalanine, is 16 amino acids long. Just the 48-base CDR3 DNA is kept, in frame starting at base 1. At the junction V is shortened by 6 bases and J by 0 bases, with 15 bases in between. The germline V gene sets CDR1 to SNHLY and CDR2 to FYNNEI.

The sequence was obtained from a human donor in good health. The sample was sorted CD4+, CD8+, or CD8+CD57+ T cells (not recorded which) from PBMCs. This receptor chain uses TRBV2 and TRBJ1-3; TRBD1 is a possible D gene, resting on 5 matching bases. For the CDR3, the sequence is CASSPGHLSSGNTIYF. The bases read TGTGCCAGCAGCCCAGGACACCTGAGCTCTGGAAACACCATATATTTT.